This T cell receptor (beta chain) is from a study of cytomegalovirus exposure and HLA in healthy donors (dated by TCRdb to about 2017). A note on the overall study: An earlier analysis of roughly 500 of the donors reported roughly 300 Gb of sequence data and roughly 100 million unique TCR beta sequences from around 200 million T cells. An early release covering around 630 HLA-typed donors comprised about 310 gigabases of sequencing data and some 79 million unique TCR sequences. Of the 398 genotyped donors, 81% fell in the genetic ancestry cluster associated with self-reported Caucasian donors. The aim of the study was to test whether cataloging public T cell receptors could identify signatures of past pathogen exposure. Using immunosequencing, the study profiled T cell repertoires from around 680 subjects and related those repertoires to cytomegalovirus serostatus. Besides the first cohort of about 730 subjects, a separate validation cohort made up of roughly 120 different subjects was used. To predict cytomegalovirus infection status, the study brought together high-throughput TCR immunosequencing, statistical association of individual TCRs with disease status, and machine learning. To study patterns of TCR occurrence, a later analysis re-analyzed previously published TCR beta repertoires from 666 donors and added high-resolution HLA genotyping. Rather than using new phenotypic data, the later analysis identified candidate immune exposures from TCR beta sequences and from how often those sequences occurred across donors. In an earlier analysis of 550 to 700 of the donors, high-throughput TCR beta sequencing was used to judge whether each TCR beta V gene segment behaved as functional or pseudogenic. Donor age, sex, ethnicity and CMV serostatus were compiled alongside the repertoire data. A later genetic analysis used genome-wide SNP genotypes for about 55% of the 666 donors, treating that subset as a discovery cohort. All discovery cohort repertoires had been generated using a single sequencing platform. HLA typing included class I and class II loci at four-digit resolution. The number of typed donors differed by locus: about 620-640 for A, B, C, DRB1 and DQB1; 522 for DQA1; over 600 for DPA1; and roughly 490 for DPB1. Because of strong linkage in the cohort, four to six DR-DQ haplotypes were treated as single units for association and clustering. On average, roughly 250,000 unique TCR beta nucleotide sequences were sequenced per donor among 398 genotyped donors of the cohort, with around 19% of those sequences being non-productive.

Overall results and qualifications from the work: The 87-base-pair reads could not distinguish some IMGT-functional V segments, including TRBV6-2 and TRBV6-3, so those segments were excluded. An association between a missense DCLRE1C variant and V-gene and J-gene trimming of TCR beta chains was found in a later genetic analysis and replicated in an independent cohort. The classifier was reported to diagnose cytomegalovirus status with high specificity and sensitivity in both the original and validation cohorts. According to a later genetic analysis, donors in an Asian-associated ancestry cluster had fewer N-insertions in productive TCRs than the approximately 650-donor mean. A cluster of highly shared sequence variants was judged likely to represent a technical artifact of the sequencing pipeline. In a later analysis, some 18,000 TCR beta sequences were associated with specific HLA alleles at a false discovery rate of 0.05. Linkage disequilibrium might explain the correlated functional status among segregating V segments, but an unknown experimental factor could not be ruled out. According to a later analysis, most CMV-associated TCR beta chains appeared to be HLA-restricted, and the HLA associations seemed to be driven largely by CMV exposure. Across donors, most TCR sequences were observed very rarely, whereas some public TCRs were present in many individuals. For the cohort, immune exposure information was limited to CMV serostatus. A later analysis found that TCR association rates varied across HLA loci, with DRB1 alleles showing the most associated TCRs and HLA-C alleles the fewest. Presence/absence analyses assumed roughly uniform sequencing depth across donors, an assumption that may not hold. In vitro tests confirmed that a few of the cytomegalovirus-associated TCR beta chains recognize cytomegalovirus antigens. The study listed 150 to 200 TCR beta chains as associated with cytomegalovirus. Only TCR beta chains were sequenced in this cohort, and the absence of alpha or paired-chain data limited detectable features. Strong co-occurrence of HLA alleles, especially DR and DQ, made assigning TCR associations to individual alleles difficult. Because counts were too low, 15 to 20 rarely observed V segments, including chromosome 9 orphons, were excluded from the earlier analysis of under 650 of the donors. Several of the top co-occurrence clusters appeared to be linked to parvovirus B19, influenza, CMV and Epstein-Barr virus, according to a later analysis. In an earlier analysis of roughly 500 of the donors, most TCR beta V segments appeared in productive rearrangements about 87% or about 30% of the time, broadly matching IMGT annotations. A further reported finding was that TCR beta sequences accurately predicted the HLA-A and HLA-B alleles for most subjects in the first cohort. Compared with equally common non-associated chains, HLA-associated TCR beta chains in a later analysis were more clonally expanded and had lower generation probabilities. According to the authors, the approach could potentially be generalized to other disease states and immunological phenotypes. Because HLA typing was missing for some donors at each locus, association tests included only the typed subset.

With respect to this clone: Its recognized antigen is unknown. Base qualities are not provided; no much larger clone lies one nucleotide away.

The library relied on the immunoSEQ multiplex PCR assay. For the multiplex PCR, a mixture combining 60 forward primers for TCR Vbeta segments and 13 reverse primers for TCR Jbeta segments was used. Amplification of the CDR3 region of rearranged TCR beta genes was performed with a multiplex PCR assay on genomic DNA. On the Illumina HiSeq System, the amplified TCR beta libraries were sequenced as 87-base-pair reads. Concerning the study's data processing: In a later analysis, tens of millions of unique TCR beta chains were counted across the 500 to 850 repertoires, and roughly 11 million of these chains were shared by at least two donors. Raw reads were error-corrected and collapsed into unique sequences with a nearest-neighbor algorithm that merged closely related sequences to remove PCR and sequencing errors. V, D and J gene segments were assigned by aligning CDR3 sequences to IMGT reference sequences. Each retained sequence needed at least a six-nucleotide match to both a V gene segment and a J gene segment. A rearrangement counted as productive if the CDR3 had no stop codons and remained in frame with V and J, and every other rearrangement counted as non-productive. Following IMGT convention, CDR3 was defined as the stretch from the second conserved V-encoded cysteine up to the conserved J-encoded phenylalanine. The earlier analysis of about 590 of the donors excluded sequences that lacked an unambiguous match to a single V gene segment. An earlier analysis of several hundred of the donors classified V segments as functional when productive rearrangements were above 56.7% and as segregating when the standard deviation between donors was above 5%. A statistical classification framework was developed to diagnose cytomegalovirus status using the catalog of TCR beta chain sequences. A later analysis assigned V and J genes by comparing TCR nucleotide sequences with IMGT/GENE-DB human TR gene sequences. A later analysis assigned CDR3 sequences and most-parsimonious VDJ recombination scenarios with the TCRdist pipeline. In a later analysis, each TCR beta chain was defined by its CDR3 amino acid sequence together with its V-gene family, and reads lacking a unique V-gene family were excluded. To address suspected cross-contamination and a sequencing artifact, a later analysis removed some 620 highly shared, low-generation-probability nucleotide sequences. In a later analysis, a clonal expansion index was calculated for each public chain from normalized within-repertoire ranks of inferred template counts. Generation probabilities in a later analysis came from a VDJ recombination model fitted to out-of-frame rearrangements, and those results were checked against IGoR. In a later analysis, hypergeometric tests were used to score TCR-TCR, TCR-HLA and TCR-CMV co-occurrence, with a repertoire-size bias correction applied to TCR pairs. A later analysis estimated false discovery rates by permuting HLA or CMV assignments 20 times. In a later analysis, co-occurring TCRs were grouped with DBSCAN, and TCRdist sequence similarity was added when clustering was performed within HLA-allele-positive subsets. Repertoires with fewer than 30,000 or more than 120,000 public chains, plus five repertoires with anomalous nucleotide sharing, were excluded from co-occurrence clustering. TCRdb carries this immuneACCESS record with in-frame sequences only. Its versions omit some clonotypes, under half of them owing to an unresolved V gene in the studies checked, with the rest unexplained. The V and J calls and clone size are taken from that table; D and trimming were inferred from the DNA. Recorded for this sample are roughly 160,000 clones; around 77% of them occurred a single time. 1% of the sample goes to the ten largest clones.

The cohort consisted of 650 to 700 healthy bone marrow donors. All cohort members were sampled while nominally healthy, although unrecorded immune exposures were likely present. The donor was CMV seropositive and was included in the group of approximately 310 seropositive cohort members. A peripheral blood sample was collected from each donor, and TCR beta sequencing was performed on peripheral blood mononuclear cells. Genomic DNA extraction from the blood cell samples was performed with the Qiagen DNeasy Blood Extraction Kit. CDR3 length: 16 amino acids, cysteine to phenylalanine. The DNA shown is the 48-base CDR3, in frame from base 1. Between the V and J ends, shortened by 1 base and 8 bases respectively, the junction contains 18 bases. Looking up the germline V gene (reference sequence) yields CDR1 SEHNR and CDR2 FQNEAQ.

This receptor chain uses TRBV7-9 and TRBJ2-1, and possibly TRBD1, on 6 matching bases. The material sequenced was PBMCs. The origin of this receptor is a woman aged 45-65 years in good health and CMV-seropositive. The CDR3 corresponds to CASSLDRVLKFDEQFF. The base sequence is TGTGCCAGCAGCTTAGACAGGGTTTTGAAATTCGATGAGCAGTTCTTC.